This record covers a single TCR beta chain. CDR1 MNHEY and CDR2 SMNVEV come from the germline V gene (reference sequence). The germline V and J ends were trimmed by 2 bases and 6 bases, with 14 bases remaining between them. The CDR3 totals 15 residues. This record comes from a study of T cell repertoires in ileal Crohn's disease. Generated by immunoSEQ multiplex PCR, the TCRdb table keeps only in-frame clones and is missing some. The repertoire consists of 25,000 to 35,000 clones, with about 81% occurring once and the leading ten covering 5.5% to 7%. This chain joins TRBV27 and TRBJ2-1, with D perhaps TRBD1 (5 bases). This TCR derives from an adult with Crohn's disease. The sequenced sample was ileal tissue. CDR3 sequence: CASSLIDSLGNEQFF. CDR3 coding DNA: TGTGCCAGCAGTTTAATTGACAGTTTGGGCAATGAGCAGTTCTTC.